The 8 T cell receptor beta chains below all came from one sample that was sequenced in a study of T-cell memory formation after mild COVID-19 (dated by TCRdb to about 2021). Library method: 5' RACE. TCRdb lists the instrument as Illumina NovaSeq 6000. The public reads were reanalyzed by TCRdb: fastp trimming at Q25, MiXCR alignment, in-frame beta chains only. When rows share a CDR3 protein, they turn into one entry using the most common DNA and genes. The sample includes almost 550,000 distinct CDR3 sequences, with roughly 21% observed a single time. In total, the top ten clones hold under 15% of the sample. The sequencing input was PBMCs or a T cell subset sorted from them (not recorded which). Every receptor here comes from an adult woman who had mild COVID-19 (a few samples of this study predate the infection). The sample titles of this study are shuffled in the database, so cell type and time point are left out; the donor was told from shared clones.

Only a few counts were recorded for this clonotype. This chain connects TRBV5-1 to TRBJ1-2; 12 nucleotides line up with TRBD1. Per the germline V gene, CDR1 is SGHRS and CDR2 is YFSETQ. V dropped 1 base and J dropped 8; count of bases not matched to a gene: 12. This CDR3 has 17 amino acids. The CDR3 nucleotides are TGCGCCAGCAGCTTGACCAACCCGGGACAGGGGGCATGGGGCTACACCTTC. It yields the protein CASSLTNPGQGAWGYTF.

The V call is TRBV29-1, the J call TRBJ1-2; a possible D gene is TRBD1 (5 bases). Looked up from germline, CDR1 is SQVTM and CDR2 is ANQGSEA. This CDR3 is built from 17 residues. Trimming took 0 bases from V and 5 from J, leaving 22 bases between them. The CDR3 DNA sequence: TGCAGCGTTGAAGATCCCGACATTGAAGGGGCCATATATGGCTACACCTTC. It codes for CSVEDPDIEGAIYGYTF.

CDR3 in DNA: TGTGCCAGCAGTACTCCGGGACTAGCGAGAGTAGATACGCAGTATTTT. Its protein product is CASSTPGLARVDTQYF. The gene calls are TRBV5-8 and TRBJ2-3, with 10 bases matching TRBD2. The V and J ends lost 5 bases and 5 bases, in that order; junction bases with no gene match: 11. The germline V gene has CDR1 SGHTS and CDR2 YDEGEE. The CDR3 loop spans 16 amino acids. The complete variable domain, with remaining parts taken from reference TRBV5-8 and TRBJ2-3, reads EAGVTQSPTHLIKTRGQQATLRCSPISGHTSVYWYQQALGLGLQFLLWYDEGEERNRGNFPPRFSGRQFPNYSSELNVNALELEDSALYLCASSTPGLARVDTQYFGPGTRLTVL.

This chain uses TRBV24-1 with TRBJ2-7; D unresolved. The CDR3 sequence is 11 residues long. Germline CDR1 and CDR2: KGHDR and SFDVKD. Trimming removed 9 bases at V and 0 bases at J, with 5 bases between. The CDR3 loop is CATGDSYEQYF. The CDR3 DNA reads TGTGCCACCGGGGACTCCTACGAGCAGTACTTC.

The chain joins TRBV6-5 to TRBJ2-3; tentatively, D is TRBD2 (6 bases). Trimming removed 0 bases from V and 1 base from J, with 20 bases in between. Germline CDR1 reads MNHEY; CDR2 reads SVGAGI. The CDR3 covers 19 residues. CDR3 residues: CASSYSGSMFGGGTDTQYF. DNA of the CDR3: TGTGCCAGCAGTTACTCAGGGAGTATGTTCGGGGGTGGCACAGATACGCAGTATTTT.

This clonotype appeared once. The V gene is TRBV27, the J gene TRBJ2-7; 10 positions agree with TRBD1. This CDR3 is 17 amino acids long. Trimming took 2 bases from V and 4 from J; bases not matched to a gene: 11. In germline, CDR1 is MNHEY, CDR2 SMNVEV (reference sequence). The CDR3 DNA is TGTGCCAGCAGTTTAAAAGTGGCGACAGGGGGCGCATACGAGCAGTACTTC. As protein: CASSLKVATGGAYEQYF.

This clonotype was counted only a few times. The rearrangement links TRBV6-2 or TRBV6-3 to TRBJ2-3, with TRBD2 identical over 11 bases. V lost 4 bases, J lost 8 bases, and 8 bases stayed unmatched. The CDR3 has 15 amino acids. Germline CDR1 MNHEY, CDR2 SVGEGT. CDR3 protein: CASSLPSGGRSTQYF. The DNA for the CDR3 is TGTGCCAGCAGTTTGCCTAGCGGGGGGCGATCTACGCAGTATTTT.

The chain recombines TRBV27 with TRBJ2-7; TRBD1 aligns across 11 bases. Germline V gives CDR1 MNHEY, CDR2 SMNVEV (reference sequence). This CDR3 has 15 amino acids. V dropped 3 bases and J dropped 7; count of bases not matched to a gene: 8. CDR3 residues: CASSLGTGGPREQYF. In DNA form, the CDR3 reads TGTGCCAGCAGTTTGGGGACAGGGGGTCCGCGAGAGCAGTACTTC.